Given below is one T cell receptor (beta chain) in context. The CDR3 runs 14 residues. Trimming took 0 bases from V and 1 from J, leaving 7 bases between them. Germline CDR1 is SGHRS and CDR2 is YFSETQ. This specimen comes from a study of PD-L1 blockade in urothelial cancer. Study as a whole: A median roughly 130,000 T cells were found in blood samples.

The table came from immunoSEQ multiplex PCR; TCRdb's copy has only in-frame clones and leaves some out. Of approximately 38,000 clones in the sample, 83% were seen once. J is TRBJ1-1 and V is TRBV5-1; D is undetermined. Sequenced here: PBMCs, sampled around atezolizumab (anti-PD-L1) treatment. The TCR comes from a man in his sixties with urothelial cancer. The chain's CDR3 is CASSLAQSNTEAFF. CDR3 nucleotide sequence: TGCGCCAGCAGCTTGGCTCAGTCGAACACTGAAGCTTTCTTT.